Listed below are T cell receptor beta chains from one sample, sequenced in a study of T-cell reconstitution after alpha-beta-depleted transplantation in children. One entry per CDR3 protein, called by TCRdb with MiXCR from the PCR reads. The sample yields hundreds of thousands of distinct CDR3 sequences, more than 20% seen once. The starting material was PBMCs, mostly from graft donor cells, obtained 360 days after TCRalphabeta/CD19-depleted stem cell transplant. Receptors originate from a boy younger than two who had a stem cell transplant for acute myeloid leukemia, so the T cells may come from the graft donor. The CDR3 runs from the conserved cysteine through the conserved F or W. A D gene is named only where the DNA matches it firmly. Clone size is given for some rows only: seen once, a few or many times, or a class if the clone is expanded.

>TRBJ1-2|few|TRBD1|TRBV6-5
TGTGCCAGCAGTTACCAGACAGGGAATCCCTATGGCTACACCTTC
CASSYQTGNPYGYTF
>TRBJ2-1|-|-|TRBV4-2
TGTGCCAGCAGCCAAGAGGGACTTTCCTACAATGAGCAGTTCTTC
CASSQEGLSYNEQFF
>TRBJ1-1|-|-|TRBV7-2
TGTGCCAGCAGCTTAGCGGTCGGGAACACTGAAGCTTTCTTT
CASSLAVGNTEAFF
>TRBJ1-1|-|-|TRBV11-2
TGTGCCAGCAGCCCCGGGGCCATCGGTGAAGCTTTCTTT
CASSPGAIGEAFF
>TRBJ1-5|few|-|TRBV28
TGTGCCAGCAGTTTAGCGGGAATTGGGCAGCCCCAGCATTTT
CASSLAGIGQPQHF
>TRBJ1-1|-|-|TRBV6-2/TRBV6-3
TGTGCCAGCGAGTTCATTGGGGCAGGAGATAACACTGAAGCTTTCTTT
CASEFIGAGDNTEAFF
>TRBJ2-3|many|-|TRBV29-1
TGCAGCGCCGACAGGAGTTCTAGCACAGATACGCAGTATTTT
CSADRSSSTDTQYF
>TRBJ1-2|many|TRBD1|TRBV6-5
TGTGCCAGCAGCCGGGGACAGGTTGTCGCCGGGGATGGCTACACCTTC
CASSRGQVVAGDGYTF
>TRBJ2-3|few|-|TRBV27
TGTGCCAGCAGCCCTCGGGCAGGTAGCACAGATACGCAGTATTTT
CASSPRAGSTDTQYF
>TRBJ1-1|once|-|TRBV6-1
TGTGCCAGCAGCCGGGGACTGACGGGGAACACTGAAGCTTTCTTT
CASSRGLTGNTEAFF
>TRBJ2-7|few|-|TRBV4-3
TGCGCCAGCAGCCAAGATGGGGAGGGGGGTTTCTACGAGCAGTACTTC
CASSQDGEGGFYEQYF
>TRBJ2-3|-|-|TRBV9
TGTGCCAGCAACCGTCGGGACAGCACAGATACGCAGTATTTT
CASNRRDSTDTQYF
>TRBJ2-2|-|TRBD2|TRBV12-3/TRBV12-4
TGTGCCAGCACTGCTAGCGGGGGGGGTATCACCGGGGAGCTGTTTTTT
CASTASGGGITGELFF
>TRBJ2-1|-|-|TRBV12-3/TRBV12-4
TGTGCCAGCAGACTCAGCCCCTACAATGAGCAGTTCTTC
CASRLSPYNEQFF
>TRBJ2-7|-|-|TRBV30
TGTGCCTGGATCCCCCCCGGCTCAAGCTACGAGCAGTACTTC
CAWIPPGSSYEQYF
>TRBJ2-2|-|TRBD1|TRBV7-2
TGTGCCAGCAGCTGGACAGGGCAGGACGGGGAGCTGTTTTTT
CASSWTGQDGELFF
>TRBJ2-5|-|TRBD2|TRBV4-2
TGTGCCAGCAGCCAACAGACTAGCGGGGTACAAGAGACCCAGTACTTC
CASSQQTSGVQETQYF
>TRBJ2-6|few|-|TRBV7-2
TGTGCCAGCAGCCGAGACAGAACCGGGGCCAACGTCCTGACTTTC
CASSRDRTGANVLTF
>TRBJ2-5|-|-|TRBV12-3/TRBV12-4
TGTGCCAGCAGGCGGGACCTTAAGGAGACCCAGTACTTC
CASRRDLKETQYF
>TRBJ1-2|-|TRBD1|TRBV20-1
TGCAGTGCTAGGCGAGGACAGGATGGCTACACCTTC
CSARRGQDGYTF
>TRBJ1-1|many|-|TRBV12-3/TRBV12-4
TGTGCCAGCAGTTTAAGGAGACTCCGGGACGCTTTCTTT
CASSLRRLRDAFF
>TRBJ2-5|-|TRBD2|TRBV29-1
TGCAGCGCGGAGCGGGGGGGCACTGAGACCCAGTACTTC
CSAERGGTETQYF
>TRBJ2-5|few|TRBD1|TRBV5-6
TGTGCCAGCAGCGCCACCGGGACAGGGGTGGAAGAGACCCAGTACTTC
CASSATGTGVEETQYF
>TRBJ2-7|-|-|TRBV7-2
TGTGCCAGCAGCGTCCCTCGGGGTTCCCTTTCCTACGAGCAGTACTTC
CASSVPRGSLSYEQYF
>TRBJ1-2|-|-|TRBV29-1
TGCAGCGCCGGGGGGGCCTACCGGGGCTACACCTTC
CSAGGAYRGYTF
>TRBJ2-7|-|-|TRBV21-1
TGTGCCAGCAGCACCAGACTAGCGGGGGACTACGAGCAGTACTTC
CASSTRLAGDYEQYF
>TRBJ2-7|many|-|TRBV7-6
TGTGCCAGCAGCTTAAACCAGGGTCGGATCTCCTACGAGCAGTACTTC
CASSLNQGRISYEQYF
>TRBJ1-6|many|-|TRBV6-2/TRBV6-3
TGTGCCAGCTCGAAGGGTCAGGGGCCCACCCTCCACTTT
CASSKGQGPTLHF